This TCR beta chain was recovered during a study of breast tumors, draining lymph nodes, adjacent tissues. Study conclusions and caveats: Tumor TCR diversity was below lymph nodes but above nontumor tissue. Findings are consistent with lymph node origin and intratumoral expansion of most tumor T cells. The lymph node origin of tumor T cells was framed as consistent with a hypothesis, not demonstrated. Luminal-like breast cancer showed significantly greater tumor-nontumor repertoire similarity than basal-like breast cancer did.

Axillary draining lymph nodes of breast cancer patients supplied the node samples. This clonotype has a count of ten or more. What it binds is not known. This CDR3 contains 14 residues. Trimming took off 5 bases at V and 1 base at J, with 9 bases between the two ends. Germline lookup yields CDR1 KGHDR and CDR2 SFDVKD. A single record per CDR3 protein comes from TCRdb applying MiXCR to the multiplex PCR reads. This table holds over 70,000 distinct CDR3 sequences, over 25% found once. Input material: axillary lymph node tissue. The chain carries TRBV24-1 and TRBJ2-3, with D tentatively TRBD2 (5 bases). This TCR was recovered from a female donor with breast cancer. Some clones in this sample may be carry-over from other donors' samples. The chain's CDR3 is CATSARAGTDTQYF. The CDR3 DNA sequence: TGTGCCACCAGTGCGCGGGCAGGCACAGATACGCAGTATTTT.